What follows are 18 T cell receptor beta chains derived from one specimen sequenced in a study of T-cell memory formation after mild COVID-19. Each CDR3 protein is one row after TCRdb ran MiXCR on the 5' RACE reads. The top ten hold about a fifth of the sample, which has 300,000 to 400,000 distinct CDR3 sequences, 10% to 15% seen once. What was sequenced was PBMCs or a T cell subset sorted from them (not recorded which). The source is a man aged 18 to 30 who had mild COVID-19 (a few samples of this study predate the infection). Cell type and time point are not known.

The CDR3 loop reads CASSPLRTGSNTGELFF. The CDR3 DNA is TGTGCCAGCAGTCCCCTGAGGACAGGGTCGAACACCGGGGAGCTGTTTTTT. J is TRBJ2-2 and V is TRBV6-6, with TRBD1 identical over 8 bases. With 5 bases clipped from V and 0 bases from J, the junction kept 8 bases outside the gene matches. There are 17 residues in the CDR3. CDR1 MNHNY and CDR2 SVGAGI come from the germline V gene (reference sequence).

This chain links TRBV7-8 with TRBJ1-2, with TRBD1 identical over 8 bases. From germline, CDR1 is SGHVS and CDR2 FQNEAQ. The trim removed 5 bases at V and 4 bases at J, leaving 9 bases unmatched. This CDR3 has 15 amino acids. The CDR3 region has the DNA TGTGCCAGCAGCCCACGACAGGGGTTGGGCTATGGCTACACCTTC. This translates into CASSPRQGLGYGYTF. The full variable domain, its missing parts supplied by reference TRBV7-8 and TRBJ1-2, is GAGVSQSPRYKVAKRGQDVALRCDPISGHVSLFWYQQALGQGPEFLTYFQNEAQLDKSGLPSDRFFAERPEGSVSTLKIQRTQQEDSAVYLCASSPRQGLGYGYTFGSGTRLTVV.

A few counts support this clonotype. The CDR3 DNA follows: TGTGCCATCAGTGCTGGCCTAGCGGGGGACTACGAGCAGTACTTC. This sequence encodes CAISAGLAGDYEQYF. V gene TRBV10-3 combines with J gene TRBJ2-7; 10 positions match TRBD2. There are 15 residues in the CDR3. The germline V gene has CDR1 ENHRY and CDR2 SYGVKD. V dropped 4 bases and J dropped 3; count of bases not matched to a gene: 6.

J is TRBJ2-3 and V is TRBV7-3; 10 bases match TRBD1. The CDR3 consists of 15 residues. Trimming removed 5 bases from V and 2 bases from J; junction bases left unmatched: 4. The V gene's germline CDR1 is SGHTA and CDR2 FQGTGA. CDR3 residues: CASSPGQGNTDTQYF. The CDR3 DNA sequence: TGTGCCAGCAGCCCGGGACAGGGGAACACAGATACGCAGTATTTT. Together with reference TRBV7-3 and TRBJ2-3, the CDR3 gives the full variable domain: GAGVSQTPSNKVTEKGKYVELRCDPISGHTALYWYRQSLGQGPEFLIYFQGTGAADDSGLPNDRFFAVRPEGSVSTLKIQRTERGDSAVYLCASSPGQGNTDTQYFGPGTRLTVL.

The chain carries TRBV19 and TRBJ1-5; no reliable D call. This CDR3 comprises 13 residues. Germline CDR1 is LNHDA and CDR2 is SQIVND (reference sequence). The germline V and J ends were trimmed by 2 bases and 4 bases, with 6 bases remaining between them. CDR3 in DNA: TGTGCCAGTAGTATAACGGAGAATCAGCCCCAGCATTTT. As protein: CASSITENQPQHF.

The chain uses TRBV20-1 and TRBJ1-1; D is undetermined. The CDR3 consists of 11 residues. Germline V gene lookup returns CDR1 DFQATT and CDR2 SNEGSKA (reference sequence). Trimming stripped 1 base from V and 10 bases from J, with 10 bases between. The CDR3 protein is CSARGGGVAFF. For the CDR3, the DNA is TGCAGTGCTAGAGGGGGTGGAGTAGCTTTCTTT.

This clonotype occurred many times. V is TRBV7-8 and J is TRBJ1-5; a weak D match, TRBD1 (5 bases). CDR1 and CDR2 from the germline V gene are SGHVS and FQNEAQ. With 3 bases removed from V and 1 base from J, the gap between germline ends came to 7 bases. This CDR3 is 14 amino acids long. The CDR3 DNA sequence: TGTGCCAGCAGCTTGGGACTGAGCAATCAGCCCCAGCATTTT. It is translated as CASSLGLSNQPQHF.

This clonotype has more than one count but fewer than ten. This rearrangement joins TRBV7-9 to TRBJ1-2; D possibly corresponds to TRBD1 (5 bases). CDR1 SEHNR and CDR2 FQNEAQ come from the germline V gene (reference sequence). The CDR3 consists of 14 residues. The ends were cut back, 5 bases at V and 5 bases at J, with 15 bases in the middle. The CDR3 region has the DNA TGTGCCAGCAGCACCGGGACCACCACTTATGGCTACACCTTC. Translation: CASSTGTTTYGYTF. The variable domain in full, with the rest retrieved from reference TRBV7-9 and TRBJ1-2, is DTGVSQNPRHKITKRGQNVTFRCDPISEHNRLYWYRQTLGQGPEFLTYFQNEAQLEKSRLLSDRFSAERPKGSFSTLEIQRTEQGDSAMYLCASSTGTTTYGYTFGSGTRLTVV.

This clonotype was found a few times. The rearrangement uses TRBV9 and TRBJ1-4; D is perhaps TRBD1 (6 bases). Trimming removed 4 bases at V and 8 bases at J, with 15 bases between. CDR1 is SGDLS and CDR2 is YYNGEE in the germline V gene. This CDR3 has 14 residues. CDR3 bases: TGTGCCAGCAGCTCGGGTGGGACATACGAAAAACTGTTTTTT. Protein product: CASSSGGTYEKLFF.

This clonotype has only a few counts. The chain carries TRBV7-6 and TRBJ2-5; a weak D match, TRBD1 (6 bases). V was shortened by 2 bases and J by 5 bases, with 18 bases between the two germline ends. Germline V gene data show CDR1 as SGHVS and CDR2 as FNYEAQ. This CDR3 region has 16 residues. The CDR3 coding sequence is TGTGCCAGCAGCTTATTCTCCGCAGGGGCCGGGGAGACCCAGTACTTC. Protein product: CASSLFSAGAGETQYF.

In this sample, this clonotype turned up a few times. J is TRBJ2-1 and V is TRBV12-3 or TRBV12-4, with D maybe TRBD2 (5 bases). This CDR3 spans 16 amino acids. The V gene lost 5 bases and the J gene lost 2 bases, with 16 bases spanning the gap. The CDR3 here is CASSANLLGPYNEQFF. The CDR3 nucleotides read TGTGCCAGCAGTGCGAATCTACTAGGGCCCTACAATGAGCAGTTCTTC.

The chain links TRBV7-2 to TRBJ2-5, with D perhaps TRBD2 (5 bases). Trimming removed 1 base from V and 5 bases from J, with 14 bases in between. The CDR3 has 15 residues. Germline loops: CDR1 SGHTA, CDR2 FQGNSA. The DNA of the CDR3 is TGTGCCAGCAGCTTAGGGGCCCACGGCGGGGAGACCCAGTACTTC. This translates into CASSLGAHGGETQYF.

This clonotype was picked up many times. The gene calls are TRBV12-3 or TRBV12-4 and TRBJ2-7; possible D gene TRBD2, 6 bases. The CDR3 has 11 amino acids. The germline V and J ends were trimmed by 8 bases and 5 bases, with 10 bases remaining between them. The CDR3 protein is CASRREHEQYF. DNA for the CDR3: TGTGCCAGCCGGAGGGAACACGAGCAGTACTTC.

This clonotype was observed a few times. This rearrangement joins TRBV7-3 to TRBJ2-5; D ambiguous. The CDR3 runs 13 residues. V was pared by 5 bases and J by 5 bases, with 12 bases between. Germline V gives CDR1 SGHTA, CDR2 FQGTGA. The CDR3 DNA is TGTGCCAGCAGCGCAACCCTGAGCGAGACCCAGTACTTC. It yields the protein CASSATLSETQYF. The full variable domain, completed using reference TRBV7-3 and TRBJ2-5, is GAGVSQTPSNKVTEKGKYVELRCDPISGHTALYWYRQSLGQGPEFLIYFQGTGAADDSGLPNDRFFAVRPEGSVSTLKIQRTERGDSAVYLCASSATLSETQYFGPGTRLLVL.

A few counts support this clonotype. The rearrangement uses TRBV7-2 and TRBJ2-1, with D perhaps given as TRBD1 or TRBD2 (5 bases each). The CDR3 contains 16 residues. CDR1 is SGHTA and CDR2 is FQGNSA in the germline V gene. The V gene lost 0 bases and the J gene lost 2 bases, with 11 bases spanning the gap. Here the CDR3 DNA reads TGTGCCAGCAGCTTAGCCCGGGGCCCACCCTACAATGAGCAGTTCTTC. Protein sequence: CASSLARGPPYNEQFF.

V gene TRBV4-3 combines with J gene TRBJ1-5, with TRBD1 as a possible D gene (6 bases). The CDR3 totals 17 residues. The germline V gene encodes CDR1 LGHNA and CDR2 YSLEER. The germline V and J ends were trimmed by 0 bases and 2 bases, with 14 bases remaining between them. In DNA form, the CDR3 reads TGCGCCAGCAGCCAAGATGGTTGGGGGGCTGGCAATCAGCCCCAGCATTTT. Translated, it gives CASSQDGWGAGNQPQHF.

This clonotype was picked up a small number of times. V gene TRBV9 combines with J gene TRBJ1-6; 8 bases are a match to TRBD1. CDR3 size: 15 residues. The ends lost 3 bases at V and 9 bases at J; junction bases unmatched: 8. CDR1 SGDLS and CDR2 YYNGEE come from the germline V gene. CDR3 sequence (DNA): TGTGCCAGCAGCGGGACAGGGAGCGATGGTTCACCCCTCCACTTT. Residues: CASSGTGSDGSPLHF.

The chain carries TRBV27 and TRBJ2-7; possible D gene TRBD1, 6 bases. CDR3 length: 14 amino acids. Germline V gives CDR1 MNHEY, CDR2 SMNVEV (reference sequence). The V and J ends lost 0 bases and 5 bases respectively, with 11 bases between them. CDR3: CASSLSVRGHEQYF. For the CDR3, the DNA is TGTGCCAGCAGTTTATCTGTCAGGGGCCACGAGCAGTACTTC.